Listed below are T cell receptor beta chains from one sample, sequenced in a study of human T cells and chemical hapten exposure. TCRdb ran MiXCR on the RACE reads and lists one entry per CDR3 protein. The sample lists some 360,000 distinct CDR3 sequences; approximately 5.1% were seen once. The source material was whole blood, sampled in connection with sensitization to the hapten diphenylcyclopropenone (DPC). These TCRs come from a woman between 45 and 65 years old with alopecia areata. Some clones in this sample may be carry-over from other donors' samples. The CDR3 runs from the conserved cysteine through the conserved F or W. Each record gives: J gene, V gene, clone size, D gene, CDR3 DNA, CDR3 protein. The D gene is left open where the match is weak. For some rows the clone size is stated as once, few or many, or as a class when expanded; others skip it.

j_gene: TRBJ2-1
v_gene: TRBV25-1
abundance: NA
d_gene: NA
CDR3nt: TGTGCCAGCAGTCTCTCAAGGGGAGTCTACAATGAGCAGTTCTTC
CDR3aa: CASSLSRGVYNEQFF

j_gene: TRBJ1-2
v_gene: TRBV5-5
abundance: few
d_gene: NA
CDR3nt: TGTGCCAGCAGCTTGGTCCCGGGGGGGCGCGACTATGGCTACACCTTC
CDR3aa: CASSLVPGGRDYGYTF

j_gene: TRBJ2-1
v_gene: TRBV12-3/TRBV12-4
abundance: many
d_gene: TRBD2
CDR3nt: TGTGCCAGCAGTCTCGGGGCGGGAGCGACCCATGAGCAGTTCTTC
CDR3aa: CASSLGAGATHEQFF

j_gene: TRBJ1-1
v_gene: TRBV6-6
abundance: many
d_gene: NA
CDR3nt: TGTGCCAGCAGTTACTCGGGGGGCGCGAACCCTGAAGCTTTCTTT
CDR3aa: CASSYSGGANPEAFF

j_gene: TRBJ2-7
v_gene: TRBV5-6
abundance: many
d_gene: TRBD2
CDR3nt: TGTGCCAGCAGCCGGACTAGCGAGTACGAGCAGTACTTC
CDR3aa: CASSRTSEYEQYF

j_gene: TRBJ1-1
v_gene: TRBV4-1
abundance: NA
d_gene: NA
CDR3nt: TGCGCCAGCAGCCAAGATTTGGGGACTGAAGCTTTCTTT
CDR3aa: CASSQDLGTEAFF

j_gene: TRBJ2-2
v_gene: TRBV10-3
abundance: few
d_gene: NA
CDR3nt: TGTGCCATCAGTTATACGAACACCGGGGAGCTGTTTTTT
CDR3aa: CAISYTNTGELFF

j_gene: TRBJ1-1
v_gene: TRBV20-1
abundance: NA
d_gene: NA
CDR3nt: TGCAGTGCTAGAGATAGAGGTACCGGGGGCACTGAAGCTTTCTTT
CDR3aa: CSARDRGTGGTEAFF

j_gene: TRBJ2-1
v_gene: TRBV12-3/TRBV12-4
abundance: many
d_gene: NA
CDR3nt: TGTGCCAGCCGATTACTAGCTCCCAATGAGCAGTTCTTC
CDR3aa: CASRLLAPNEQFF

j_gene: TRBJ2-3
v_gene: TRBV12-3/TRBV12-4
abundance: many
d_gene: NA
CDR3nt: TGTGCCAGCAGTCTCTTTACCAGCACAGATACGCAGTATTTT
CDR3aa: CASSLFTSTDTQYF

j_gene: TRBJ1-5
v_gene: TRBV9
abundance: few
d_gene: NA
CDR3nt: TGTGCCAGCAGCGTAGAGGGGTCTCAGCCCCAGCATTTT
CDR3aa: CASSVEGSQPQHF

j_gene: TRBJ2-7
v_gene: TRBV2
abundance: few
d_gene: TRBD2
CDR3nt: TGTGCCAGCAGTGAATTGGAACTAGCGGGGTTCGGGCAGTACTTC
CDR3aa: CASSELELAGFGQYF

j_gene: TRBJ2-1
v_gene: TRBV10-3
abundance: NA
d_gene: NA
CDR3nt: TGTGCCATCAGTGGGCTTGGGACTGTTAGCTCCTACAATGAGCAGTTCTTC
CDR3aa: CAISGLGTVSSYNEQFF

j_gene: TRBJ2-3
v_gene: TRBV5-6
abundance: many
d_gene: TRBD1
CDR3nt: TGTGCCAGCAGCGTGACAGGGGATACCTCTGATACGCAGTATTTT
CDR3aa: CASSVTGDTSDTQYF

j_gene: TRBJ2-5
v_gene: TRBV4-1
abundance: NA
d_gene: TRBD2
CDR3nt: TGCGCCAGCAGCCAGTCCGGACTAGGAGAGACCCAGTACTTC
CDR3aa: CASSQSGLGETQYF

j_gene: TRBJ2-4
v_gene: TRBV2
abundance: once
d_gene: NA
CDR3nt: TGTGCCAGCAGTGAATCTCGAGCCAAAAACATTCAGTACTTC
CDR3aa: CASSESRAKNIQYF

j_gene: TRBJ1-1
v_gene: TRBV12-3/TRBV12-4
abundance: many
d_gene: NA
CDR3nt: TGTGCCAGCAGCCCCGCCCTTGAAGCTTTCTTT
CDR3aa: CASSPALEAFF

j_gene: TRBJ2-1
v_gene: TRBV20-1
abundance: many
d_gene: TRBD1
CDR3nt: TGCAGTGCTAGCGGGACAGGGGGCATTCTCGGTGAGCAGTTCTTC
CDR3aa: CSASGTGGILGEQFF

j_gene: TRBJ1-1
v_gene: TRBV14
abundance: few
d_gene: NA
CDR3nt: TGTGCCAGCAGCCAAGTTTTCTGGGCTGAAGCTTTCTTT
CDR3aa: CASSQVFWAEAFF

j_gene: TRBJ2-7
v_gene: TRBV4-2
abundance: many
d_gene: NA
CDR3nt: TGTGCCAGCAGCCAAGAACGAGTCACCTACGAGCAGTACTTC
CDR3aa: CASSQERVTYEQYF

j_gene: TRBJ1-5
v_gene: TRBV12-3/TRBV12-4
abundance: many
d_gene: NA
CDR3nt: TGTGCCAGCAGTTTAGGACGGGGGCTTAGGCAGCCCCAGCATTTT
CDR3aa: CASSLGRGLRQPQHF

j_gene: TRBJ1-1
v_gene: TRBV3-1
abundance: NA
d_gene: NA
CDR3nt: TGTGCCAGCAGCCGTGCAGGGGTCACTGAAGCTTTCTTT
CDR3aa: CASSRAGVTEAFF